The next 15 T cell receptor beta chains were all read from a single sample in a study of shared clonotypes between healthy human individuals. Sequencing was performed with immunoSEQ multiplex PCR; in TCRdb, only in-frame clones are kept and a portion is missing. Counted here are more than 2 million clones, approximately 96% occurring once; the ten biggest clones make up 0.1% to 0.15%. Specimen: naive CD4+ T cells sorted from blood. The subset: CD45RA+ positively selected. The receptor set was obtained from a man aged 18 to 30 in good health.

The genes are TRBV27 and TRBJ1-6; the D gene is possibly TRBD1 (5 bases). Germline CDR1 is MNHEY and CDR2 is SMNVEV (reference sequence). This CDR3 region has 16 residues. Between the trimmed V and J ends, which lost 7 bases and 1 base, there was a span of 14 bases. The CDR3 sequence: CASTLTGLSYNSPLHF. The CDR3 nucleotides are TGTGCCAGCACTCTCACAGGCCTTTCCTATAATTCACCCCTCCACTTT.

V gene TRBV11-2 combines with J gene TRBJ2-5, with 7 bases identical to TRBD1. This CDR3 comprises 16 residues. V lost 7 bases, J lost 4 bases, and 15 bases stayed unmatched. Per the germline V gene, CDR1 is SGHAT and CDR2 is FQNNGV. The CDR3 DNA sequence: TGTGCCAGCACCAAACAGGGGAGACCTAGGGGAGAGACCCAGTACTTC. Translated: CASTKQGRPRGETQYF.

In regard to this clone: Other DNA sequences in the same sample also yield this CDR3. V and J are TRBV9 and TRBJ2-5; 9 nucleotides agree with TRBD2. J was trimmed by 1 base and V by 0 bases; bases with no gene match: 4. CDR3 length: 16 residues. Germline CDR1 SGDLS, CDR2 YYNGEE. The DNA of the CDR3 is TGTGCCAGCAGCGTAGGGAATAGCGGGGGCCAAGAGACCCAGTACTTC. Residues: CASSVGNSGGQETQYF.

V is TRBV4-3 and J is TRBJ1-5; TRBD1 aligns across 9 bases. With 4 bases clipped from V and 3 bases from J, the junction kept 4 bases outside the gene matches. Per germline, CDR1 LGHNA and CDR2 YSLEER. The CDR3 length is 15 residues. The CDR3 region is CASSRRQGDNQPQHF. In DNA form, the CDR3 reads TGCGCCAGCAGCCGCCGACAGGGGGACAATCAGCCCCAGCATTTT.

J is TRBJ2-7 and V is TRBV6-5, with 10 bases fitting TRBD1. The CDR3 spans 13 residues. CDR1 and CDR2 from the germline V gene are MNHEY and SVGAGI. J was trimmed by 9 bases and V by 6 bases; bases with no gene match: 8. The CDR3 protein is CASRKTGGLGQYF. DNA of the CDR3: TGTGCCAGCAGGAAGACAGGGGGCTTGGGGCAGTACTTC.

The chain links TRBV5-3 to TRBJ2-2, with TRBD1 identical over 8 bases. TRBV5-3 is known as an ORF, though its function is uncertain. The CDR3 is 15 residues long. Unmatched junction bases numbered 6, after V lost 1 base and J lost 7 bases. The CDR3 protein is CARSLTGGSVGELFF. CDR3 sequence (DNA): TGTGCCAGAAGCTTGACAGGGGGTAGTGTCGGGGAGCTGTTTTTT.

The V call is TRBV10-1, the J call TRBJ2-7, with D possibly matching TRBD1 (6 bases). CDR1 WNHNN and CDR2 SYGVQD come from the germline V gene (reference sequence). V was cut by 3 bases and J by 7 bases, with 16 bases left in between. This CDR3 contains 14 residues. The CDR3 loop reads CASSDPEGQSEQYF. The CDR3 nucleotides are TGCGCCAGCAGTGACCCCGAAGGACAGTCAGAGCAGTACTTC.

V is TRBV7-2 and J is TRBJ2-5; 7 nucleotides agree with TRBD2. Germline-derived CDR1 and CDR2 are SGHTA and FQGNSA. V shed 5 bases, J shed 7 bases, and the junction held 19 bases outside the gene matches. The CDR3 loop spans 17 amino acids. In DNA, the CDR3 is TGTGCCAGCAGCCATCGTACTCTAGCGGAGGGACGGGGGACCCAGTACTTC. Protein: CASSHRTLAEGRGTQYF.

J is TRBJ2-1 and V is TRBV9, with D possibly TRBD1 on 6 matching bases. CDR1 SGDLS and CDR2 YYNGEE come from the germline V gene. Trimming stripped 4 bases from V and 0 bases from J, with 14 bases between. This CDR3 is 16 amino acids long. This CDR3 reads CASSRTVLSSYNEQFF. The CDR3 DNA follows: TGTGCCAGCAGCAGGACAGTCCTGAGCTCCTACAATGAGCAGTTCTTC.

This rearrangement joins TRBV2 to TRBJ2-5; D may be TRBD2 (5 bases). From germline, CDR1 is SNHLY and CDR2 FYNNEI. The CDR3 runs to 16 residues. The V and J ends lost 6 bases and 5 bases respectively, with 22 bases between them. The chain's CDR3 is CASRTINLGREETQYF. As DNA, the CDR3 is TGTGCCAGCAGGACTATAAACCTCGGCCGAGAGGAGACCCAGTACTTC.

Concerning this clone: The sample contains more than one DNA sequence encoding this CDR3. The rearrangement links TRBV19 to TRBJ1-2, with no clear D. Trimming cost V 3 bases and J 4 bases, with 9 bases left between them. The CDR3 runs 13 residues. CDR1 and CDR2 from the germline V gene are LNHDA and SQIVND (reference sequence). CDR3 bases: TGTGCCAGTAGTATTGGGCAGTTCTATGGCTACACCTTC. Amino acids: CASSIGQFYGYTF.

The J gene is TRBJ1-3, the V gene TRBV18, with a weak D call TRBD1 (5 bases). The germline CDR1 and CDR2 sequences are KGHSH and LQKENI. Trimming removed 3 bases from V and 0 bases from J, with 21 bases in between. The CDR3 extends over 19 amino acids. CDR3 nucleotides: TGTGCCAGCTCACCCGACCGGGGCCTTCTGTCTTCCTCTGGAAACACCATATATTTT. Its protein product is CASSPDRGLLSSSGNTIYF. Based on the CDR3 plus reference TRBV18 and TRBJ1-3, the full variable domain is NAGVMQNPRHLVRRRGQEARLRCSPMKGHSHVYWYRQLPEEGLKFMVYLQKENIIDESGMPKERFSAEFPKEGPSILRIQQVVRGDSAAYFCASSPDRGLLSSSGNTIYFGEGSWLTVV.

J is TRBJ2-7 and V is TRBV6-1; D gene unclear. The germline gives CDR1 MNHNS, CDR2 SASEGT. Trimming stripped 3 bases from V and 4 bases from J, with 10 bases between. The CDR3 length is 13 residues. This CDR3 is CASSEGRFYEQYF. The CDR3, as DNA: TGTGCCAGCAGTGAGGGCAGGTTTTACGAGCAGTACTTC.

The rearrangement joins TRBV30 to TRBJ1-1, with TRBD1 as a possible D gene (5 bases). This CDR3 spans 14 amino acids. V was cut by 3 bases and J by 4 bases, with 15 bases left in between. From germline, CDR1 is GTSNPN and CDR2 SVGIG (reference sequence). CDR3 loop: CAWSPGGESTEAFF. CDR3 DNA: TGTGCCTGGAGCCCTGGGGGAGAGAGCACTGAAGCTTTCTTT.

This chain uses TRBV7-9 with TRBJ2-3; D is ambiguous. CDR1 is SEHNR and CDR2 is FQNEAQ in the germline V gene (reference sequence). The V and J ends lost 1 base and 4 bases respectively, with 18 bases between them. The CDR3 is made up of 17 amino acids. The CDR3 region is CASSLGEGRLRPDTQYF. The DNA for the CDR3 is TGTGCCAGCAGCTTAGGTGAAGGGCGACTCAGGCCAGATACGCAGTATTTT.